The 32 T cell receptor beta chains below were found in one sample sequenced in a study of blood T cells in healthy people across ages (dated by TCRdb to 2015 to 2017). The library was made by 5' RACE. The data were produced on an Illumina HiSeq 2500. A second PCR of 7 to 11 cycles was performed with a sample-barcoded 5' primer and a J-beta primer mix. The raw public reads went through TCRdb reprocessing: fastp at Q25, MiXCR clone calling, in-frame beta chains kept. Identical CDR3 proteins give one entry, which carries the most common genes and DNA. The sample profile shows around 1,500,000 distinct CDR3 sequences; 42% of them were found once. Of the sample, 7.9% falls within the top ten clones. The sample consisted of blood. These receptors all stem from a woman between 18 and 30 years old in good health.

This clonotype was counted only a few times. CDR3 bases: TGTGCCAGCAGCCAAGGTCGGGCTAGCGGGAGGCCCACCGGGGAGCTGTTTTTT. Translating gives CASSQGRASGRPTGELFF. This chain links TRBV3-1 with TRBJ2-2; 11 bases align to TRBD2. CDR3 length: 18 residues. CDR1 is LGHDT and CDR2 is YNNKEL in the germline V gene (reference sequence). V lost 1 base, J lost 4 bases, and 8 bases stayed unmatched.

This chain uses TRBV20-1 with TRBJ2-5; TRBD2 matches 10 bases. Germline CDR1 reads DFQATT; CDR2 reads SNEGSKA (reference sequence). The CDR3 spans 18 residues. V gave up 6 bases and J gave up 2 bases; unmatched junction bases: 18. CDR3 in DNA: TGCAGTGCCACAAGGACTAGCGGTGAATCCCCACTGCAAGAGACCCAGTACTTC. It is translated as CSATRTSGESPLQETQYF.

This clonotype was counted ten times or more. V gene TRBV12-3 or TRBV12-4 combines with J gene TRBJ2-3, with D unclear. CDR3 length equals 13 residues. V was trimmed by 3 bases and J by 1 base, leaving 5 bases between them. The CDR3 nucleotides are TGTGCCAGCAGTTTCCGGGGCACAGATACGCAGTATTTT. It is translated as CASSFRGTDTQYF.

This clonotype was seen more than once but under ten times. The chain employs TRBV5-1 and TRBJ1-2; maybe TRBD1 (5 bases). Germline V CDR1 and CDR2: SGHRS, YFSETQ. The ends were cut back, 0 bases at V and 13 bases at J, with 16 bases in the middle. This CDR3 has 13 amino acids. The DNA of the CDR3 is TGCGCCAGCAGCTTGGACGGGGCCCTTGGGCTCACCTTC. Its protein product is CASSLDGALGLTF.

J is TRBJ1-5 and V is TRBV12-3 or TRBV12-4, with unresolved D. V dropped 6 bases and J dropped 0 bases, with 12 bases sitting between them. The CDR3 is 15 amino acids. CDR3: CASSTSEFSNQPQHF. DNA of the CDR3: TGTGCCAGCAGCACATCAGAGTTTAGCAATCAGCCCCAGCATTTT.

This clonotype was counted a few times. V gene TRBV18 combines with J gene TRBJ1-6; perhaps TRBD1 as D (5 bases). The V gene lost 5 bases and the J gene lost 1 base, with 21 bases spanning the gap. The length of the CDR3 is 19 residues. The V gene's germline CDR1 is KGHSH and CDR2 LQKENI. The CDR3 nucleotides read TGTGCCAGCTCAACTAAATCGACCCCGGGGGGTTCCTATAATTCACCCCTCCACTTT. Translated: CASSTKSTPGGSYNSPLHF.

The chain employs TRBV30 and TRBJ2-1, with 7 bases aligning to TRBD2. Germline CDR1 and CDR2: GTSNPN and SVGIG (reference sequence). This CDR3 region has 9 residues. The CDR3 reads CAVGEGQFF. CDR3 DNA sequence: TGTGCTGTAGGGGAGGGGCAGTTCTTC.

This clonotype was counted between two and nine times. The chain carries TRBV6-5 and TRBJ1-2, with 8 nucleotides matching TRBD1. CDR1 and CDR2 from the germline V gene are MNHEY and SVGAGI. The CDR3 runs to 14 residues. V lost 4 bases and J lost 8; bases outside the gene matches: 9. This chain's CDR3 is CASSSPRTGSGYTF. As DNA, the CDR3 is TGTGCCAGCAGTTCCCCTCGGACAGGGAGCGGCTACACCTTC.

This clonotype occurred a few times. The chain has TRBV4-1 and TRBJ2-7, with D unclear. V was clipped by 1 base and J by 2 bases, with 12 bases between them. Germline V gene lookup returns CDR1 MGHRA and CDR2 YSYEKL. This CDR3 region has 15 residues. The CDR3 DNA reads TGCGCCAGCAGCCAAGCCGGCCAAGAGGCCTACGAGCAGTACTTC. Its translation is CASSQAGQEAYEQYF.

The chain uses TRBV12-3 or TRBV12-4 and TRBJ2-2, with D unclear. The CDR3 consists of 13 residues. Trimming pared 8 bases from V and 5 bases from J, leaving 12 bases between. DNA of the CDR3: TGTGCCAGCCCGGTCCCTTTAACCGGGGAGCTGTTTTTT. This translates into CASPVPLTGELFF.

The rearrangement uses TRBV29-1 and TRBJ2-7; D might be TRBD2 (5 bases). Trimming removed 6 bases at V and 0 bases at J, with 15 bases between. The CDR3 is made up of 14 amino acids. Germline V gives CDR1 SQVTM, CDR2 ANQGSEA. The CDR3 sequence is CSVYSGGSSYEQYF. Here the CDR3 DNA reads TGCAGCGTCTACAGTGGTGGGAGCTCCTACGAGCAGTACTTC.

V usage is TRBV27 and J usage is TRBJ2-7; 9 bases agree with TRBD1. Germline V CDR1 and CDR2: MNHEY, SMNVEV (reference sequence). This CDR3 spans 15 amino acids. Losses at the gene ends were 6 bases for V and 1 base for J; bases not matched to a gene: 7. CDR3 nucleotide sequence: TGTGCCAGCAGATCGACAGGGGGTCTTTCCTACGAGCAGTACTTC. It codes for CASRSTGGLSYEQYF.

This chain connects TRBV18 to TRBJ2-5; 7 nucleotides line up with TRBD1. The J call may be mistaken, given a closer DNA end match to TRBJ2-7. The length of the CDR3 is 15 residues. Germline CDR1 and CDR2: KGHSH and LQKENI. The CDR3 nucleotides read TGTGCCAGCTCACCACCTCGACAGGGTGGCTACGAGCAGTACTTC. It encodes CASSPPRQGGYEQYF.

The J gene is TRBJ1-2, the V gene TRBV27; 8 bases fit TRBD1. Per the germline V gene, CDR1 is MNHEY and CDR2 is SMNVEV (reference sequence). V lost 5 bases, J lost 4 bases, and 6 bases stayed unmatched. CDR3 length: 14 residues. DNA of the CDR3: TGTGCCAGCAGTCCAGACAGGGGCCTCTATGGCTACACCTTC. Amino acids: CASSPDRGLYGYTF.

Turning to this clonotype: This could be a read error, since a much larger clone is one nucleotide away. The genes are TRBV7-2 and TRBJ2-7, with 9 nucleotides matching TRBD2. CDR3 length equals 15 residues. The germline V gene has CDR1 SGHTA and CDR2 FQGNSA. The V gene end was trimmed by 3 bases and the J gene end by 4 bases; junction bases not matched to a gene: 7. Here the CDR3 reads CASSFPSGASYEQYF. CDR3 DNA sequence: TGTGCCAGCAGCTTCCCTAGCGGGGCCAGTTACGAGCAGTACTTC.

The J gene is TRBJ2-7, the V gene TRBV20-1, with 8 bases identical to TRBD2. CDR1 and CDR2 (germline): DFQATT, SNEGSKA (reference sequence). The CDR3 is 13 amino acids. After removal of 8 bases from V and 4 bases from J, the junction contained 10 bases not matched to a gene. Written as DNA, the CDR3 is TGCAGTTCCCAAAGGAGCGGGAGTTACGAGCAGTACTTC. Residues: CSSQRSGSYEQYF.

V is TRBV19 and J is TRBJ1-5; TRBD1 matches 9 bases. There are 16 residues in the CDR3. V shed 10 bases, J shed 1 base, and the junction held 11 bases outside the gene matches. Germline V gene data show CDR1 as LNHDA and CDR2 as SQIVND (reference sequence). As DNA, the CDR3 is TGTGCCACCCAACGGACAGGGGTAGCCAGCAATCAGCCCCAGCATTTT. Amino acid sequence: CATQRTGVASNQPQHF.

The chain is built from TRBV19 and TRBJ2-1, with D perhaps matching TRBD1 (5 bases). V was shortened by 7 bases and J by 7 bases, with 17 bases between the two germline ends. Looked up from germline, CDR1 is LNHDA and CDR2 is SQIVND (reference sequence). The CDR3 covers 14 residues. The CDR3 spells CASTKGNYQNEQFF. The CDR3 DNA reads TGTGCCAGTACCAAGGGGAACTACCAGAATGAGCAGTTCTTC.

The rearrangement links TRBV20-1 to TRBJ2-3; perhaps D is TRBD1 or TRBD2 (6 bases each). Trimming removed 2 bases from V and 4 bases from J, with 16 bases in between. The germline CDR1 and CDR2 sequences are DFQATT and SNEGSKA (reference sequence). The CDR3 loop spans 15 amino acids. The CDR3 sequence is CSARPYGGGADTQYF. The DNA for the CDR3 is TGCAGTGCTAGACCTTACGGGGGCGGGGCAGATACGCAGTATTTT.

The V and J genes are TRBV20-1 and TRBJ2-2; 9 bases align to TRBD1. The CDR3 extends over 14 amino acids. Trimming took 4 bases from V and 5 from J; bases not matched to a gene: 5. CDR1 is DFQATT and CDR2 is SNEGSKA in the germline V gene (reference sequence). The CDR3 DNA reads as TGCAGTGCTAAGGACAGGGGAAGTACCGGGGAGCTGTTTTTT. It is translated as CSAKDRGSTGELFF.

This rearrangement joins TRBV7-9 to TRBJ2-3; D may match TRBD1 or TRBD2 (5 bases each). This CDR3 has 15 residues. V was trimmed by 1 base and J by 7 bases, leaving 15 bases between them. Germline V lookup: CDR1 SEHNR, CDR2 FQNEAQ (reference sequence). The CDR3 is CASSLVAGRGHTQYF. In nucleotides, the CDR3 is TGTGCCAGCAGCTTAGTGGCGGGTCGGGGACATACGCAGTATTTT.

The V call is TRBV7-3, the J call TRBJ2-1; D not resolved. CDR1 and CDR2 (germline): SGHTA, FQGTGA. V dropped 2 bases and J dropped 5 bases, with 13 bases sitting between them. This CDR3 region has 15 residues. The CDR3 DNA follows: TGTGCCAGCAGCTTAGTTGGTGGAATCAACAATGAGCAGTTCTTC. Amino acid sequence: CASSLVGGINNEQFF.

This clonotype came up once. CDR3: CASSRGYANTGELFF. The CDR3 DNA reads TGTGCCAGCAGTCGAGGATACGCGAACACCGGGGAGCTGTTTTTT. The chain carries TRBV12-3 or TRBV12-4 and TRBJ2-2; D remains unclear. Trimming cost V 5 bases and J 0 bases, with 10 bases left between them. The CDR3 is 15 amino acids.

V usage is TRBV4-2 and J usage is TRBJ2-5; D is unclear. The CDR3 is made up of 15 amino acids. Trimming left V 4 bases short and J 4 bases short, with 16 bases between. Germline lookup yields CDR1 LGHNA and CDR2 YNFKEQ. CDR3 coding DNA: TGTGCCAGCAGCCGCCCTTGGGGTTCCGGAGAGACCCAGTACTTC. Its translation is CASSRPWGSGETQYF.

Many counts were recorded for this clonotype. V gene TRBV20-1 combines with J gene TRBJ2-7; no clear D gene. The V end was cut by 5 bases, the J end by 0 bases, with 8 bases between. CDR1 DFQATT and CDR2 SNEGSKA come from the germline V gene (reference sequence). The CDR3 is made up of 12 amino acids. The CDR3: CSAPLDSYEQYF. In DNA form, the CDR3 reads TGCAGTGCTCCACTTGACTCCTACGAGCAGTACTTC.

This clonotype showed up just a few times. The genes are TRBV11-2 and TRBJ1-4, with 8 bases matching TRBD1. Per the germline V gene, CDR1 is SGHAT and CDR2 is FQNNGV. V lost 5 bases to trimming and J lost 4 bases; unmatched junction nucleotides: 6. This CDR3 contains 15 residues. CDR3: CASSSGTGLNEKLFF. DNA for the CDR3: TGTGCCAGCAGCAGCGGGACAGGCCTTAATGAAAAACTGTTTTTT.

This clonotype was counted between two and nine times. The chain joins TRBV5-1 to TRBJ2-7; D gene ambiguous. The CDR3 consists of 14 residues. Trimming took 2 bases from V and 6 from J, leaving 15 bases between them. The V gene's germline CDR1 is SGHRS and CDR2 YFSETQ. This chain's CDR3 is CASSFDQTLGEQYF. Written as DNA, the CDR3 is TGCGCCAGCAGCTTTGACCAGACCCTGGGCGAGCAGTACTTC. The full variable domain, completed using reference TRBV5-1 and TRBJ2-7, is KAGVTQTPRYLIKTRGQQVTLSCSPISGHRSVSWYQQTPGQGLQFLFEYFSETQRNKGNFPGRFSGRQFSNSRSEMNVSTLELGDSALYLCASSFDQTLGEQYFGPGTRLTVT.

CDR3 sequence reads: CSAIPGGTGGELFF. In DNA, the CDR3 is TGCAGTGCTATTCCTGGCGGAACGGGCGGGGAGCTGTTTTTT. The gene calls are TRBV20-1 and TRBJ2-2; D remains unclear. There are 14 residues in the CDR3. V was trimmed by 4 bases and J by 7 bases, leaving 16 bases between them. Germline CDR1 DFQATT, CDR2 SNEGSKA (reference sequence).

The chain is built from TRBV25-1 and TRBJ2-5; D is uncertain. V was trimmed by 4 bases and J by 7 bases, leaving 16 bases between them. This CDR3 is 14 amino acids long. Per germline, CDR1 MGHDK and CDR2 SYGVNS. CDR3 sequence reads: CASSAKWVGGTQYF. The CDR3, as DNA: TGTGCCAGCAGTGCCAAATGGGTGGGTGGGACCCAGTACTTC.

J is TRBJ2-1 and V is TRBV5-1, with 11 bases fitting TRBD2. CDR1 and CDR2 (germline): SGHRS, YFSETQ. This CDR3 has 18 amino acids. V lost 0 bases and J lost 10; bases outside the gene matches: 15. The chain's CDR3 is CASSLASSGGAQYSEQFF. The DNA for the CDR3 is TGCGCCAGCAGCTTGGCCAGTAGCGGGGGGGCCCAGTACTCCGAGCAGTTCTTC.

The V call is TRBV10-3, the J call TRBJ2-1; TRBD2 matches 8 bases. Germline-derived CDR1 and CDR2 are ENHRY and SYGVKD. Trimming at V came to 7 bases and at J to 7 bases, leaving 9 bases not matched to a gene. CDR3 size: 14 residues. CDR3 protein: CAINGAGDKNEQFF. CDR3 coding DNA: TGTGCCATCAATGGAGCGGGGGATAAAAATGAGCAGTTCTTC.

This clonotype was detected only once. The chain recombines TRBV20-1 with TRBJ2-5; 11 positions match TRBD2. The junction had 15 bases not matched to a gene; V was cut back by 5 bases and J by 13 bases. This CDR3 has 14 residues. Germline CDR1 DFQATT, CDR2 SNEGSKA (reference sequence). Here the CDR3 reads CSAELAGASYERYF. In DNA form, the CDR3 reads TGCAGTGCTGAACTAGCGGGAGCCTCCTACGAGCGGTACTTC.